This T cell receptor (beta chain) was observed in a study of blood T cell repertoires in COVID-19. Turning to the study itself: Both acute and convalescent COVID-19 samples were obtained from the United States, Italy and Spain.

The CDR3 has 15 amino acids. V lost 3 bases and J 7 bases, leaving 16 bases between the germline ends. The germline V gene encodes CDR1 SGHTS and CDR2 YDEGEE. Original data processing: Counts of nucleated cells, estimated from reference gene primer amplification, were obtained. Sequenced by immunoSEQ multiplex PCR; TCRdb stores in-frame clones only, minus some. V and J calls and clone size are copied from that table; D and trimming were computed from the DNA. This sample has around 93,000 clones, with about 81% found just once. The V and J genes are TRBV5-8 and TRBJ1-4; TRBD1 is a possible D gene (6 bases). Sequenced material: peripheral blood. The TCR sequence derives from a man in his sixties with acute or convalescent COVID-19. The CDR3 coding sequence is TGTGCCAGCAGCTCCCAACAGGGAGTCGGTGAAAAACTGTTTTTT. As protein: CASSSQQGVGEKLFF.